This T cell receptor (beta chain) was retrieved from a study of blood T cell repertoires in COVID-19 (dated by TCRdb to 2018 to 2021). With regard to the full study: The collaborator samples originated in the United States, Italy and Spain and spanned the acute and convalescent phases of COVID-19. The material from the prospective study consisted of cDNA or gDNA derived from T cells, B-cell-depleted T cells, or PBMCs. Subjects who had been exposed to COVID-19, were actively infected with it, or had recovered from it provided the deeply sampled blood TCRbeta repertoires that made up the dataset. The repertoires were made available in a free public database intended to serve as a resource for research on the immune response to SARS-CoV-2. Sample metadata almost always included a de-identified subject ID, COVID-19 status, age in years and sex. The samples were drawn from two sources: the first 160 participants of the ongoing ImmuneRACE study, and 1,254 subjects contributed by 6 global collaborators. Where available, HLA class I and class II types were taken from metadata supplied by the sample provider and were not determined by assay-based typing.

On the study overall, not on this receptor specifically: How much clinical and demographic metadata was included differed by source and by participant, and the metadata was provided uncurated.

A note on this clone: Its antigen is currently not known. Per-base qualities were not stored, and no clone one base away is much larger.

Collaborating institutions collected whole blood in K2EDTA tubes following their own protocols. For TCRbeta analysis, collaborators shipped samples in one of three forms: frozen whole blood, isolated PBMCs, or DNA extracted from either of those sample types. From the germline V gene, CDR1 is SNHLY and CDR2 is FYNNEI. V is reduced by 4 bases and J by 0 bases, leaving a spacing of 10 bases between them. The CDR3 holds 14 amino acids from the cysteine to the phenylalanine. Only the CDR3 region is kept as DNA, spanning 42 bases read in frame from base 1. The immunoSEQ Assay, a bias-controlled multiplex PCR, was used to amplify TCRbeta CDR3 regions from genomic DNA. The authors processed their data as follows. The number of nucleated cells in each sample was estimated from the amplification of reference gene primers within the assay. To quantify the absolute abundance of each unique TCRbeta CDR3 rearrangement, sequence reads were collapsed and filtered. For each sample, productive Simpson clonality was calculated by taking the square root of Simpson's diversity index across productive rearrangements. TCRdb took this table from immuneACCESS and kept in-frame rearrangements with V and J called. Such tables lack part of the clones; where checked against another copy, unresolved V genes explain under half of the gap, and the rest is unexplained. Clone size and V and J calls were adopted from that table, with D and trimming inferred from the DNA. For this sample the table gives about 68,000 clones, of which 84% were detected only once. The ten top clones hold approximately 8.8% of the sample.

The chain is made from TRBV2 and TRBJ2-7, and TRBD2 may be the D gene, going by 5 matching bases. The material sequenced was peripheral blood. The TCR sequence derives from a man between 45 and 60 years old with active COVID-19. The sequenced DNA: TGTGCCAGCAGTGTGGAGGTCGGCTCCTACGAGCAGTACTTC. This codes for CASSVEVGSYEQYF.